This T cell receptor beta chain is drawn from a study of T cell repertoires in cytomegalovirus infection. V lost 5 bases to trimming and J lost 1 base, with 20 bases between them. CDR1 is DFQATT and CDR2 is SNEGSKA in the germline V gene (reference sequence). This CDR3 comprises 16 residues. TCRdb re-called the reads with MiXCR, one entry per CDR3 protein. This sample has 740,000 or so distinct CDR3 sequences, with less than 40% found just once. The chain combines TRBV20-1 with TRBJ1-1; D is unresolved. The origin of this receptor is a human donor in good health (CMV status not recorded). Some clones in this sample may be carry-over from other donors' samples. Sequencing was carried out using PBMCs. The CDR3 region has the DNA TGCAGTGCTCCCCTTCCTTTACTTGGAAGGAACACTGAAGCTTTCTTT. Its protein is CSAPLPLLGRNTEAFF.